This is a list of T cell receptor beta chains from one sample in a study of T cells after yellow fever vaccination. TCRdb reprocessed the 5' RACE reads via MiXCR and lists one record per CDR3 protein. The sample holds 200,000 to 300,000 distinct CDR3 sequences; around 13% are singletons and the top ten take 0.4% to 0.55%. The specimen was CD4+ T cells sorted from PBMCs, collected 45 days after the yellow fever booster vaccination. All receptors derive from a man aged 25-45 years who received the YFV17D yellow fever vaccine. Both conserved end residues are part of each CDR3. The D gene is left open where the match is weak. Clone size is given for some rows only: seen once, a few or many times, or a class if the clone is expanded.

>TRBJ2-3|TRBV4-3|-|-
TGCGCCAGCAGCCAGGGTTCAGGTCCGAATACGCAGTATTTT
CASSQGSGPNTQYF
>TRBJ2-5|TRBV7-2|TRBD2|-
TGTGCCAGCAGCTTAGCGCGACTAGCGGGGGGCCAAGAGACCCAGTACTTC
CASSLARLAGGQETQYF
>TRBJ2-7|TRBV7-2|-|-
TGTGCCAGCAGCACCGGGCACACCTACGAGCAGTACTTC
CASSTGHTYEQYF
>TRBJ2-7|TRBV20-1|-|many
TGCAGTGCTAGTCCGTGGGATTACGAGCAGTACTTC
CSASPWDYEQYF
>TRBJ2-2|TRBV7-7|-|few
TGTGCCAGCAGCCAATCCAGGGGAGTCGGGGAGCTGTTTTTT
CASSQSRGVGELFF
>TRBJ2-7|TRBV5-1|-|-
TGCGCCAGCACTCATACCGGGACGGATTCTTCCGAGCAGTACTTC
CASTHTGTDSSEQYF
>TRBJ2-7|TRBV14|-|few
TGTGCCACCTCGAGGCAGGCAAAGGGGTACGAGCAGTACTTC
CATSRQAKGYEQYF
>TRBJ2-7|TRBV4-1|-|-
TGCGCCAGCAGCCAAGATCTTGGCGGATCTAGGGAGCAGTACTTC
CASSQDLGGSREQYF
>TRBJ2-1|TRBV7-2|TRBD2|-
TGTGCCAGCAGCTTACTACGCGGGAGTACCAATGAGCAGTTCTTC
CASSLLRGSTNEQFF
>TRBJ2-5|TRBV2|-|-
TGTGCCAGCAGTCCAGGTGGCAGCCAAGAGACCCAGTACTTC
CASSPGGSQETQYF
>TRBJ2-7|TRBV6-5|-|few
TGTGCCAGCAGCCCCGGGTGGGGGCAGTACTTC
CASSPGWGQYF
>TRBJ2-5|TRBV24-1|-|few
TGTGCCACCAGTGATAGCGGCCGGGTGGAGACCCAGTACTTC
CATSDSGRVETQYF
>TRBJ2-3|TRBV4-3|TRBD1|-
TGCGCCAGCAGCCAATCGGACAGGGGTCTAACCTCCAAACAGTATTTT
CASSQSDRGLTSKQYF
>TRBJ2-2|TRBV12-3/TRBV12-4|TRBD2|few
TGTGCCAGCAGTTTAGCGGTACTAGCGGCTACCGGGGAGCTGTTTTTT
CASSLAVLAATGELFF
>TRBJ2-3|TRBV25-1|TRBD2|-
TGTGCCAGCAGTATACCGGGAGGCGGCACAGATACGCAGTATTTT
CASSIPGGGTDTQYF
>TRBJ2-7|TRBV3-1|TRBD1|-
TGTGCCAGCGCTCCCGGGACAGGGCCCCACGAGCAGTACTTC
CASAPGTGPHEQYF
>TRBJ2-3|TRBV27|-|few
TGTGCCAGCACGCGTGTAGGGGGGTTTGGAACAGATACGCAGTATTTT
CASTRVGGFGTDTQYF
>TRBJ2-1|TRBV18|TRBD1|-
TGTGCCAGCGCCACGACAGGGCTGAAGGGCAATGAGCAGTTCTTC
CASATTGLKGNEQFF
>TRBJ2-7|TRBV7-6|-|few
TGTGCCAGCAGCCCGAACCAGGGGTTCGGAAACGAGCAGTACTTC
CASSPNQGFGNEQYF
>TRBJ1-5|TRBV4-2|-|few
TGTGCCAGCAGCCAAGAGTCCGAAAATCAGCCCCAGCATTTT
CASSQESENQPQHF
>TRBJ2-7|TRBV5-5|-|-
TGTGCCAGCAGCTTCCCGCCAAGACCTACGGGCGAGCAGTACTTC
CASSFPPRPTGEQYF